These 4 T cell receptor beta chains came from one sample sequenced in a study of T cells in localized non-small cell lung cancer. Method: immunoSEQ multiplex PCR; TCRdb's copy keeps in-frame clones and lacks some. This table holds 30,000 to 40,000 clones, roughly 80% found once. This sample comprised peripheral blood, obtained before any cancer treatment. The receptors were sampled from a male donor aged 60 or over with stage II squamous cell lung carcinoma.

A note on this clone: This could be a read error, since a much larger clone is one nucleotide away. The rearrangement links TRBV6-1 to TRBJ1-1; TRBD1 matches 9 bases. V was pared by 5 bases and J by 7 bases, with 5 bases of the junction left unmatched. This CDR3 is 13 amino acids long. Looked up from germline, CDR1 is MNHNS and CDR2 is SASEGT. The CDR3 bases are TGTGCCAGCAGTCGGACAGGGGCCGTTGAAGCTTTCTTT. This gives the protein CASSRTGAVEAFF.

This clone was seen once. This chain joins TRBV27 and TRBJ1-1; no clear D gene. CDR3 length: 17 residues. The V and J ends lost 5 bases and 1 base respectively, with 20 bases between them. Germline CDR1 and CDR2: MNHEY and SMNVEV (reference sequence). The CDR3 region is CASSTYLSGRPNTEAFF. CDR3 nucleotide sequence: TGTGCCAGCAGTACTTATCTTTCGGGCCGCCCGAACACTGAAGCTTTCTTT.

This chain connects TRBV5-1 to TRBJ2-5; tentatively, D is TRBD1 (6 bases). The CDR3 extends over 16 amino acids. Trimming took 2 bases from V and 2 from J, leaving 16 bases between them. Germline lookup yields CDR1 SGHRS and CDR2 YFSETQ. The CDR3 sequence: CASSLGPGAGQETQYF. The CDR3 DNA follows: TGCGCCAGCAGCTTAGGCCCAGGGGCAGGACAAGAGACCCAGTACTTC.

This rearrangement joins TRBV9 to TRBJ2-3; no reliable D call. V lost 6 bases and J lost 0, with 8 bases in between. The CDR3 covers 13 residues. Germline-derived CDR1 and CDR2 are SGDLS and YYNGEE. DNA of the CDR3: TGTGCCAGCAATCCGGGCAGCACAGATACGCAGTATTTT. This sequence encodes CASNPGSTDTQYF.